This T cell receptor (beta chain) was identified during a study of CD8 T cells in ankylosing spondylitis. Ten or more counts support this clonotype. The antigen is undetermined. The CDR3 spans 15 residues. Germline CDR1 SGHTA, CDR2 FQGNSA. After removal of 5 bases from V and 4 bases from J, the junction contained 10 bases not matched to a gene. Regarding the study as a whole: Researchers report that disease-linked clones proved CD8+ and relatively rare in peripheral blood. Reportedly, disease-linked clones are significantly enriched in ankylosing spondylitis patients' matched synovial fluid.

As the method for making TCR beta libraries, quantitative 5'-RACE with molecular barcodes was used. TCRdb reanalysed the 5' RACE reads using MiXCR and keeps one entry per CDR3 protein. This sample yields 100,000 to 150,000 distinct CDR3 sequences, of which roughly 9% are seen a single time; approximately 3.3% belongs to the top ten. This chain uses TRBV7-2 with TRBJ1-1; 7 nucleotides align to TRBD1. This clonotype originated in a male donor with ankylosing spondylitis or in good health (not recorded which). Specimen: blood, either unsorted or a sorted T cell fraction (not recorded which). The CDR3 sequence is CASSARTGVGTEAFF. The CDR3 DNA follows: TGTGCCAGCAGCGCCCGAACAGGGGTCGGCACTGAAGCTTTCTTT.